This T cell receptor beta chain was captured in a study of T cell changes during pregnancy in multiple sclerosis. Some clones are missing from TCRdb's copy, which holds only in-frame ones; the method was immunoSEQ multiplex PCR. Of 60,000 or so clones in the sample, about 90% are singletons; the top ten hold roughly 2.2%. Germline CDR1 is SGHVS and CDR2 is FQNEAQ. V was clipped by 4 bases and J by 3 bases; unmatched bases: 5. This CDR3 has 16 residues. V usage is TRBV7-8 and J usage is TRBJ2-1; 11 bases line up with TRBD2. The origin of this receptor is a female donor in good health, enrolled as a control in a pregnancy study. Sequenced material: peripheral blood, taken in the second trimester of pregnancy. The CDR3 here is CASSSQLAGDYNEQFF. In DNA form, the CDR3 reads TGTGCCAGCAGCTCCCAACTAGCGGGGGACTACAATGAGCAGTTCTTC.